The 26 T cell receptor beta chains listed next were all sequenced from one sample in a study of cytomegalovirus exposure and HLA in healthy donors. The protocol was immunoSEQ multiplex PCR, while the TCRdb copy is restricted to in-frame clones and leaves out a portion. Counted here are some 80,000 clones, 90% to 96% occurring once; the ten biggest clones make up about 1.5%. The specimen sequenced was PBMCs. The receptors come from a young man in good health and CMV-seropositive.

This rearrangement joins TRBV28 to TRBJ2-5; no firm D call. The CDR3 sequence is 10 residues long. Per germline, CDR1 MDHEN and CDR2 SYDVKM. With 6 bases removed from V and 5 bases from J, the gap between germline ends came to 4 bases. CDR3 loop: CASSGETQYF. The CDR3 nucleotides are TGTGCCAGCAGCGGGGAGACCCAGTACTTC. Complete variable domain (other parts from reference TRBV28 and TRBJ2-5): DVKVTQSSRYLVKRTGEKVFLECVQDMDHENMFWYRQDPGLGLRLIYFSYDVKMKEKGDIPEGYSVSREKKERFSLILESASTNQTSMYLCASSGETQYFGPGTRLLVL.

This clone was counted between two and nine times. The V gene is TRBV7-2, the J gene TRBJ1-4; possibly TRBD1 for D (5 bases). Trimming pared 5 bases from V and 8 bases from J, leaving 12 bases between. This CDR3 is built from 13 residues. Germline values: CDR1 SGHTA, CDR2 FQGNSA. The CDR3 is CASSRKGREKLFF. For the CDR3, the DNA is TGTGCCAGCAGCAGGAAGGGGCGGGAAAAACTGTTTTTT.

J is TRBJ1-2 and V is TRBV6-5, with 7 nucleotides matching TRBD1. Germline trimming cut 5 bases from V and 0 bases from J; bases unmatched to any gene: 3. The length of the CDR3 is 14 residues. Germline CDR1 and CDR2: MNHEY and SVGAGI. For the CDR3, the DNA is TGTGCCAGCAGTGATGACAGGGCTAACTATGGCTACACCTTC. Protein product: CASSDDRANYGYTF.

CDR3 nucleotide sequence: TGTGCCTGGAGTGTGGGGGGGGCATACGAAAAACTGTTTTTT. Amino acids: CAWSVGGAYEKLFF. The chain joins TRBV30 to TRBJ1-4, with D perhaps TRBD1 (6 bases). V was shortened by 0 bases and J by 8 bases, with 13 bases between the two germline ends. Germline V gene sequence: CDR1 GTSNPN, CDR2 SVGIG (reference sequence). The CDR3 length is 14 residues.

Turning to this clone: The junction and the germline gene differ at one end; a read error may be behind it. The genes are TRBV6-1 and TRBJ1-2, with unresolved D. The germline V gene encodes CDR1 MNHNS and CDR2 SASEGT. This CDR3 contains 9 residues. The CDR3 is CASSESRSF. In DNA, the CDR3 is TGTGCCAGCAGTGAATCGCGGTCGTTC.

This chain links TRBV5-5 with TRBJ2-7; perhaps TRBD1 as D (6 bases). CDR3 length: 16 residues. Germline CDR1 and CDR2: SGHKS and YYEKEE (reference sequence). V shed 4 bases and J shed 3 bases, with 20 bases lying between them. Written as DNA, the CDR3 is TGTGCCAGCAGCCCGACAGGTCGGAGATCGCTCTACGAGCAGTACTTC. Translated: CASSPTGRRSLYEQYF.

This clone has a single count. The V and J genes are TRBV5-1 and TRBJ2-5; 8 bases are a match to TRBD1. The V gene end was trimmed by 5 bases and the J gene end by 5 bases; junction bases not matched to a gene: 5. The germline gives CDR1 SGHRS, CDR2 YFSETQ. The CDR3 runs 13 residues. The CDR3: CASRMGQEETQYF. CDR3 nucleotides: TGCGCCAGCAGGATGGGACAGGAGGAGACCCAGTACTTC.

V and J are TRBV4-1 and TRBJ2-2; 7 nucleotides line up with TRBD2. V dropped 4 bases and J dropped 6; count of bases not matched to a gene: 8. The CDR3 extends over 15 amino acids. CDR1 and CDR2 (germline): MGHRA, YSYEKL. CDR3 amino acids: CASSPREDGAGELFF. In DNA, the CDR3 is TGCGCCAGCAGCCCCCGGGAGGACGGCGCCGGGGAGCTGTTTTTT.

The CDR3 here is CASSGDRQETQYF. Here the CDR3 DNA reads TGCGCCAGCAGCGGGGACAGACAAGAGACCCAGTACTTC. The rearrangement uses TRBV10-1 and TRBJ2-5; TRBD1 matches 7 bases. V was clipped by 6 bases and J by 2 bases; unmatched bases: 3. CDR3 size: 13 residues. The germline V gene encodes CDR1 WNHNN and CDR2 SYGVQD (reference sequence).

The chain couples TRBV6-6 to TRBJ2-2, with a tentative D call TRBD2 (5 bases). Germline V CDR1 and CDR2: MNHNY, SVGAGI (reference sequence). The V end lost 0 bases, the J end lost 0 bases, and 8 bases lay between the germline ends. This CDR3 spans 16 amino acids. The CDR3 nucleotides read TGTGCCAGCAGTTACTCGGGAGTCACGAACACCGGGGAGCTGTTTTTT. Amino acids: CASSYSGVTNTGELFF.

This rearrangement joins TRBV29-1 to TRBJ1-1; D perhaps matches TRBD1 (5 bases). Trimming left V 4 bases short and J 5 bases short, with 11 bases between. Germline values: CDR1 SQVTM, CDR2 ANQGSEA. The CDR3 is 12 amino acids. The CDR3 DNA follows: TGCAGCGTTGGGGGGGGGAGGACTGAAGCTTTCTTT. Protein product: CSVGGGRTEAFF.

The rearrangement joins TRBV27 to TRBJ1-2, with D possibly being TRBD1 (5 bases). The germline V gene has CDR1 MNHEY and CDR2 SMNVEV (reference sequence). This CDR3 spans 14 amino acids. V lost 2 bases, J lost 3 bases, and 10 bases lay in between. The CDR3 DNA reads TGTGCCAGCAGTTTAGGGAGGGGTGACTATGGCTACACCTTC. Protein: CASSLGRGDYGYTF.

Here the CDR3 DNA reads TGTGCCAGCAGCTTAGTGACAGGGGGCGCTGAGCAGTTCTTC. It codes for CASSLVTGGAEQFF. This rearrangement joins TRBV11-3 to TRBJ2-1, with 10 bases matching TRBD1. J gave up 9 bases and V 1 base, and 3 bases lay outside the gene matches. The CDR3 is 14 amino acids. Germline CDR1 is SGHNT and CDR2 is YENEEA.

The chain uses TRBV19 and TRBJ1-1; no definite D call. V gave up 4 bases and J gave up 4 bases, with 16 bases separating them. Germline-derived CDR1 and CDR2 are LNHDA and SQIVND (reference sequence). This CDR3 has 15 amino acids. The CDR3 protein is CASSTKTGRGTEAFF. DNA of the CDR3: TGTGCCAGTAGTACCAAGACCGGGCGGGGCACTGAAGCTTTCTTT.

V and J are TRBV6-6 and TRBJ1-4, with D perhaps matching TRBD1 (5 bases). The V end lost 9 bases, the J end lost 0 bases, and 14 bases lay between the germline ends. The germline gives CDR1 MNHNY, CDR2 SVGAGI (reference sequence). The CDR3 spans 15 residues. The CDR3 bases are TGTGCCAGTTGCGACCCAGGGACAACTAATGAAAAACTGTTTTTT. This codes for CASCDPGTTNEKLFF.

The chain combines TRBV30 with TRBJ1-1, with D perhaps matching TRBD1 (5 bases). V was pared by 3 bases and J by 7 bases, with 9 bases between. The germline CDR1 and CDR2 sequences are GTSNPN and SVGIG (reference sequence). CDR3 size: 11 residues. This CDR3 is CAWSRQSEAFF. CDR3 DNA: TGTGCCTGGAGCAGACAGAGTGAAGCTTTCTTT. Using reference TRBV30 and TRBJ1-1 for the parts outside the CDR3, the full variable domain is SQTIHQWPATLVQPVGSPLSLECTVEGTSNPNLYWYRQAAGRGLQLLFYSVGIGQISSEVPQNLSASRPQDRQFILSSKKLLLSDSGFYLCAWSRQSEAFFGQGTRLTVV.

The chain has TRBV7-6 and TRBJ2-1; 9 nucleotides align to TRBD2. Trimming removed 5 bases from V and 7 bases from J; junction bases left unmatched: 9. This CDR3 contains 15 residues. Germline CDR1 and CDR2: SGHVS and FNYEAQ. The CDR3 here is CASSQGLASDNEQFF. DNA of the CDR3: TGTGCCAGCAGCCAAGGACTAGCGTCCGATAATGAGCAGTTCTTC.

This clone has only one observation. This chain connects TRBV14 to TRBJ1-2; TRBD1 aligns across 10 bases. The CDR3 runs 17 residues. The V gene end was trimmed by 4 bases and the J gene end by 7 bases; junction bases not matched to a gene: 15. Germline V gives CDR1 SGHDN, CDR2 FVKESK. This CDR3 is CASSRRQGALSLGGYTF. The CDR3 coding sequence is TGTGCCAGCAGCCGGAGACAGGGGGCGTTGAGTTTGGGTGGCTACACCTTC.

This clone appeared once. The V and J genes are TRBV29-1 and TRBJ1-1; D gene ambiguous. Germline CDR1 reads SQVTM; CDR2 reads ANQGSEA. The V gene lost 5 bases and the J gene lost 0 bases, with 16 bases spanning the gap. The CDR3 loop spans 15 amino acids. CDR3 residues: CSVREKKYMNTEAFF. The CDR3 DNA follows: TGCAGCGTTCGGGAGAAAAAGTACATGAACACTGAAGCTTTCTTT.

The chain recombines TRBV5-1 with TRBJ1-4; TRBD1 matches 8 bases. This CDR3 spans 13 amino acids. With 3 bases clipped from V and 7 bases from J, the junction kept 2 bases outside the gene matches. In germline, CDR1 is SGHRS, CDR2 YFSETQ. The CDR3 DNA follows: TGCGCCAGCAGCTCAGGGGGCGGTGAAAAACTGTTTTTT. It yields the protein CASSSGGGEKLFF. Full variable domain (rest looked up from reference TRBV5-1 and TRBJ1-4): KAGVTQTPRYLIKTRGQQVTLSCSPISGHRSVSWYQQTPGQGLQFLFEYFSETQRNKGNFPGRFSGRQFSNSRSEMNVSTLELGDSALYLCASSSGGGEKLFFGSGTQLSVL.

J is TRBJ2-3 and V is TRBV11-2; D is undetermined. This CDR3 is 12 amino acids long. Germline V gene sequence: CDR1 SGHAT, CDR2 FQNNGV. The V gene lost 4 bases and the J gene lost 1 base, with 3 bases spanning the gap. Here the CDR3 reads CASSSGTDTQYF. CDR3 DNA: TGTGCCAGCAGCTCGGGCACAGATACGCAGTATTTT.

This clone was counted a few times. The rearrangement joins TRBV27 to TRBJ2-6; D perhaps matches TRBD1 (6 bases). Germline CDR1 MNHEY, CDR2 SMNVEV (reference sequence). The CDR3 extends over 14 amino acids. Trimming cost V 5 bases and J 2 bases, with 7 bases left between them. The CDR3 loop is CASSHRAGANVLTF. Written as DNA, the CDR3 is TGTGCCAGCAGTCACAGGGCTGGGGCCAACGTCCTGACTTTC. Drawing the rest from reference TRBV27 and TRBJ2-6, the complete variable domain is EAQVTQNPRYLITVTGKKLTVTCSQNMNHEYMSWYRQDPGLGLRQIYYSMNVEVTDKGDVPEGYKVSRKEKRNFPLILESPSPNQTSLYFCASSHRAGANVLTFGAGSRLTVL.

The chain links TRBV2 to TRBJ2-7; no clear D. Trimming shortened V by 2 bases and J by 0 bases, and 11 bases separated the two germline ends. The CDR3 loop spans 15 amino acids. The V gene's germline CDR1 is SNHLY and CDR2 FYNNEI. CDR3 sequence reads: CASSELSLSSYEQYF. CDR3 DNA: TGTGCCAGCAGTGAATTATCTCTGAGCTCCTACGAGCAGTACTTC.

The gene calls are TRBV9 and TRBJ2-3, with D hard to call. Trimming left V 5 bases short and J 6 bases short, with 19 bases between. The CDR3 has 15 amino acids. Germline V CDR1 and CDR2: SGDLS, YYNGEE. This CDR3 reads CASSPSGFTTDTQYF. In DNA, the CDR3 is TGTGCCAGCAGTCCCTCAGGATTCACAACGGATACGCAGTATTTT.

This clone was picked up a small number of times. The rearrangement uses TRBV25-1 and TRBJ1-1, with 7 positions matching TRBD1. Germline V lookup: CDR1 MGHDK, CDR2 SYGVNS. Germline trimming cut 3 bases from V and 0 bases from J; bases unmatched to any gene: 10. There are 17 residues in the CDR3. Here the CDR3 reads CASSDQRRTGLNTEAFF. CDR3 DNA: TGTGCCAGCAGTGACCAACGTAGGACAGGATTGAACACTGAAGCTTTCTTT. Full variable domain (remainder filled in from reference TRBV25-1 and TRBJ1-1): EADIYQTPRYLVIGTGKKITLECSQTMGHDKMYWYQQDPGMELHLIHYSYGVNSTEKGDLSSESTVSRIRTEHFPLTLESARPSHTSQYLCASSDQRRTGLNTEAFFGQGTRLTVV.

The CDR3 DNA is TGTGCCATCAGTGCCCATGAGGGCCGAACCTCTGGCCATGAGCAGTTCTTC. Translated: CAISAHEGRTSGHEQFF. This chain links TRBV10-3 with TRBJ2-1; D is perhaps TRBD2 (5 bases). CDR1 is ENHRY and CDR2 is SYGVKD in the germline V gene. CDR3 length: 17 residues. V lost 4 bases, J lost 8 bases, and 24 bases lay in between.